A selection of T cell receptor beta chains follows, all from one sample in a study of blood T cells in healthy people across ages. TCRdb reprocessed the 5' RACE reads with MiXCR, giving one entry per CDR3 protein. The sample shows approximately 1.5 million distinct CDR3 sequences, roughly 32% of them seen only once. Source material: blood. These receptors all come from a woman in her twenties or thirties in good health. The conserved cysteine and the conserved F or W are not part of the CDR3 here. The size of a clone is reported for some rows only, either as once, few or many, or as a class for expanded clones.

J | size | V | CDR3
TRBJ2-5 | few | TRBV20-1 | SARAPGVQETQY
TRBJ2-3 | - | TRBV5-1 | ASSLRSGYTDTQY
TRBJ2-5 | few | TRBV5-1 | ASRWGLAVQETQY
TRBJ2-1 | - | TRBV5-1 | ASRRWVGSSYNGQF
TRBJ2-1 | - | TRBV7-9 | ASSPRQGDSYNEQF
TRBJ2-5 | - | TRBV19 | ASSTSDGWPETQY
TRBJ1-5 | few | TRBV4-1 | ASSRDRDSNQPQH
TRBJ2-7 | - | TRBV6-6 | ASSIITGARLREQY
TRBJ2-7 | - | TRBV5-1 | ASSLASGGAWEQY
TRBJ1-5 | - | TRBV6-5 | ASSSVGGHQPQH
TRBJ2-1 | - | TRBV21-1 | ASSSSRRLNEQF
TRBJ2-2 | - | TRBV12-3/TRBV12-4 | ASSWSGVVGELF
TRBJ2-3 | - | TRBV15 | ATSRDRLAGGADTQY
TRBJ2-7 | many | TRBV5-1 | ASSLARARNEQY